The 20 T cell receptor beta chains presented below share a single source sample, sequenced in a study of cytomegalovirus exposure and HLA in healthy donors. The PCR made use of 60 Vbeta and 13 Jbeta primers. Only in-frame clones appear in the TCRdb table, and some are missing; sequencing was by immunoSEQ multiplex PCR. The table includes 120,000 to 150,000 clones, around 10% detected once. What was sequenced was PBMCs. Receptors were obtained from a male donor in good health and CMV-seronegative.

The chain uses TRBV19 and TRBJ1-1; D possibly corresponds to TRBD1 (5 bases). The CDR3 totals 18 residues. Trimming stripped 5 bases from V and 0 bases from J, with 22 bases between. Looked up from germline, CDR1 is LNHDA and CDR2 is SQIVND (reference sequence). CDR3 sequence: CASSGHRSRGSLNTEAFF. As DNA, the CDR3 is TGTGCCAGTAGTGGACACAGGTCACGCGGGAGCCTGAACACTGAAGCTTTCTTT.

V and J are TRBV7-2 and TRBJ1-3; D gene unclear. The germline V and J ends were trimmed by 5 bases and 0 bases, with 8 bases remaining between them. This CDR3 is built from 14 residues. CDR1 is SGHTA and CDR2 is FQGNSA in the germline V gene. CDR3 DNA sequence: TGTGCCAGCAGCCTACACAGCTCTGGAAACACCATATATTTT. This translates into CASSLHSSGNTIYF.

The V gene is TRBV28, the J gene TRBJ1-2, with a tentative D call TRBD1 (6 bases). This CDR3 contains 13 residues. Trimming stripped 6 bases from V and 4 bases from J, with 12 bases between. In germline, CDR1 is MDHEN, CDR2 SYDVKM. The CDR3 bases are TGTGCCAGCAGACCTGGGGGGGCCTATGGCTACACCTTC. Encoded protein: CASRPGGAYGYTF.

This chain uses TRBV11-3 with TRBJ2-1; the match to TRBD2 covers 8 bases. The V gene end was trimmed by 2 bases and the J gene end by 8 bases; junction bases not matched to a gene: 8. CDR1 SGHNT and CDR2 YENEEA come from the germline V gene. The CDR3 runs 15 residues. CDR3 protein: CASSLRGTSTHEQFF. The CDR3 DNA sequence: TGTGCCAGCAGCTTAAGGGGGACTAGTACCCATGAGCAGTTCTTC.

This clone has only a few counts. CDR3 sequence: CASSYRRGYYEQYF. CDR3 sequence (DNA): TGTGCCAGCAGTTATCGAAGGGGGTACTACGAGCAGTACTTC. The rearrangement uses TRBV6-5 and TRBJ2-7; TRBD1 is a possible D gene (6 bases). This CDR3 has 14 residues. Germline CDR1 is MNHEY and CDR2 is SVGAGI. The V gene lost 3 bases and the J gene lost 3 bases, with 12 bases spanning the gap.

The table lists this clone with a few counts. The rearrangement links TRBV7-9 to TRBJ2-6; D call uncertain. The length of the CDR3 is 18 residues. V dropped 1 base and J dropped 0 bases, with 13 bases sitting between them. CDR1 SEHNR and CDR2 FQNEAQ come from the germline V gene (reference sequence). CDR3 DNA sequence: TGTGCCAGCAGCTTAGAACGACGGAGCGTCTCTGGGGCCAACGTCCTGACTTTC. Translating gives CASSLERRSVSGANVLTF.

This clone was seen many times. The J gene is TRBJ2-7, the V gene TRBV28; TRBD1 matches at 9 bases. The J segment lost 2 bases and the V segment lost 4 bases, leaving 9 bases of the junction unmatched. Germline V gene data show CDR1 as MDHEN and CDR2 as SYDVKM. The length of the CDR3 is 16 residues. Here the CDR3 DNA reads TGTGCCAGCAGTTCGGTGTCGACAGGGGGGACCTACGAGCAGTACTTC. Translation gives CASSSVSTGGTYEQYF.

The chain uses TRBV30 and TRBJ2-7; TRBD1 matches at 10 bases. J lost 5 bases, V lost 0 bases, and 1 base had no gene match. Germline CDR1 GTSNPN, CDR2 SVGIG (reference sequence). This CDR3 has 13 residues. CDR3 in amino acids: CAWSVGQGDEQYF. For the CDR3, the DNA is TGTGCCTGGAGTGTTGGACAGGGGGACGAGCAGTACTTC.

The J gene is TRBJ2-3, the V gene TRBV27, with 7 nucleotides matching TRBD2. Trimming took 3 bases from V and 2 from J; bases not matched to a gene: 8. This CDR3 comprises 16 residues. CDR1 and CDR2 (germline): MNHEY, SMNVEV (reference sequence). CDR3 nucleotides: TGTGCCAGCAGTTTCGAGACTAGCAGACTCACAGATACGCAGTATTTT. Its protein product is CASSFETSRLTDTQYF.

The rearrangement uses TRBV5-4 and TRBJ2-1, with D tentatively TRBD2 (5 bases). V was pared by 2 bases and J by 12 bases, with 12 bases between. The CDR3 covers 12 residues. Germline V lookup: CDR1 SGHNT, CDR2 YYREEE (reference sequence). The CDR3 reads CASSFGGGPQFF. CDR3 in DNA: TGTGCCAGCAGCTTCGGAGGCGGGCCGCAGTTCTTC.

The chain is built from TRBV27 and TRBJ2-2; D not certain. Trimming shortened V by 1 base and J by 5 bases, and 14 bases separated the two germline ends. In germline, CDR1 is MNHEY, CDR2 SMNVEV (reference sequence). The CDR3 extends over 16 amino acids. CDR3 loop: CASSLLSPSRTGELFF. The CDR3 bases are TGTGCCAGCAGTTTATTGTCCCCGTCGCGGACCGGGGAGCTGTTTTTT.

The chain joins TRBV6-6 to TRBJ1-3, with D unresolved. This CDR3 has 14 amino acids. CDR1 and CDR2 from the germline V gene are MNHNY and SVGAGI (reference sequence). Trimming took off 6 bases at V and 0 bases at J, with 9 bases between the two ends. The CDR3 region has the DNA TGTGCCAGCAGCTCCTACAGCTCTGGAAACACCATATATTTT. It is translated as CASSSYSSGNTIYF.

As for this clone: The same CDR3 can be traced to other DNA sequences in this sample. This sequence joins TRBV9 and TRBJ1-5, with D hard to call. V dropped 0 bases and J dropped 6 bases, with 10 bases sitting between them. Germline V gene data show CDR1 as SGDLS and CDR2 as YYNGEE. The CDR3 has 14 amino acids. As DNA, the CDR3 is TGTGCCAGCAGCGTAGATCCAGCAGGTCAGCCCCAGCATTTT. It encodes CASSVDPAGQPQHF.

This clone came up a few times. CDR3 DNA: TGTGCCAGCAGCGTTCGGGCGGGAGCGGCGGATGAGCAGTTCTTC. This encodes CASSVRAGAADEQFF. V and J are TRBV9 and TRBJ2-1, with 7 bases lining up with TRBD2. Trimming removed 2 bases from V and 8 bases from J; junction bases left unmatched: 10. Germline CDR1 SGDLS, CDR2 YYNGEE. The CDR3 extends over 15 amino acids.

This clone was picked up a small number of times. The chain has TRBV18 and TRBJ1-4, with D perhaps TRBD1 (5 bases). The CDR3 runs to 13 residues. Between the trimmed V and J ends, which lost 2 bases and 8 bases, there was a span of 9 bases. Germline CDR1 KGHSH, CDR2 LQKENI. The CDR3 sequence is CASSPGADEKLFF. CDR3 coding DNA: TGTGCCAGCTCACCAGGGGCGGACGAAAAACTGTTTTTT.

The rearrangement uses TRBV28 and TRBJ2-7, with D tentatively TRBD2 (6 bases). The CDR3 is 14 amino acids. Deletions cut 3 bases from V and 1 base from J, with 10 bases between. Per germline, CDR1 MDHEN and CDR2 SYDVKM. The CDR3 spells CASSLRRVSYEQYF. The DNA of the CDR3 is TGTGCCAGCAGTTTGAGGAGGGTTTCCTACGAGCAGTACTTC.

This CDR3 is CASSIAHQAWNSPLHF. The CDR3 nucleotides are TGTGCCAGTAGTATAGCCCACCAAGCCTGGAATTCACCCCTCCACTTT. The gene calls are TRBV19 and TRBJ1-6; D is unclear. Germline CDR1 reads LNHDA; CDR2 reads SQIVND (reference sequence). The CDR3 contains 16 residues. Trimming stripped 1 base from V and 7 bases from J, with 14 bases between. The whole variable domain, remainder taken from reference TRBV19 and TRBJ1-6, is DGGITQSPKYLFRKEGQNVTLSCEQNLNHDAMYWYRQDPGQGLRLIYYSQIVNDFQKGDIAEGYSVSREKKESFPLTVTSAQKNPTAFYLCASSIAHQAWNSPLHFGNGTRLTVT.

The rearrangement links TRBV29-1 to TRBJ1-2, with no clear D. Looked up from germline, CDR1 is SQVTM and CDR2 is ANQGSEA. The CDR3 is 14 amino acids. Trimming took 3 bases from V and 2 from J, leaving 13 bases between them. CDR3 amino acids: CSVERVLSNYGYTF. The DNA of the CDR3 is TGCAGCGTTGAGAGGGTCTTAAGCAACTATGGCTACACCTTC.

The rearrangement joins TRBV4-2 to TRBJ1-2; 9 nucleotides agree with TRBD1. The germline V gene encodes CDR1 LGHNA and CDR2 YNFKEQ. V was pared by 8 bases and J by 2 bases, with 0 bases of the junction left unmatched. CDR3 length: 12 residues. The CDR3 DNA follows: TGTGCCAGCGGACAGGGGAACTATGGCTACACCTTC. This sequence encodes CASGQGNYGYTF.

The CDR3, as DNA: TGTGCCAGCAGCCTGGACAGCATGAACACTGAAGCTTTCTTT. This codes for CASSLDSMNTEAFF. The chain joins TRBV5-6 to TRBJ1-1; a possible D gene is TRBD1 (6 bases). V lost 4 bases and J 0 bases, leaving 10 bases between the germline ends. The germline CDR1 and CDR2 sequences are SGHDT and YYEEEE. This CDR3 is 14 amino acids long. Based on the CDR3 plus reference TRBV5-6 and TRBJ1-1, the full variable domain is DAGVTQSPTHLIKTRGQQVTLRCSPKSGHDTVSWYQQALGQGPQFIFQYYEEEERQRGNFPDRFSGHQFPNYSSELNVNALLLGDSALYLCASSLDSMNTEAFFGQGTRLTVV.